This is a list of T cell receptor beta chains from one sample in a study of T cell responses to AZD1222 COVID-19 vaccine. Only in-frame clones appear in the TCRdb table, and some are missing; sequencing was by immunoSEQ multiplex PCR. The sample has 130,000 to 150,000 clones, about 91% seen once; the top ten hold 1.5% to 2%. The sequencing used peripheral blood, collected on day 0 of AZD1222 vaccination. These receptors originate from an adult in good health. CDR3s include the opening cysteine and the closing phenylalanine or tryptophan. Each record gives: CDR3 length, clone size, V gene, D gene, J gene, CDR3 DNA, CDR3 protein. The D gene is left open where the match is weak. Expanded clones are given a class, and other clones once, few, many or no size at all.

14,once,TRBV2,TRBD2,TRBJ2-3,TGTGCCAGCAGTGAGGGGACTACGAAGGAGACGCAGTATTTT,CASSEGTTKETQYF
16,-,TRBV14,-,TRBJ1-2,TGTGCCAGCAGCCCTCGGGAAGTCAGGTGGGCGTATGGCTACACCTTC,CASSPREVRWAYGYTF
16,-,TRBV5-6,-,TRBJ1-5,TGTGCCAGCAGCTTGGATCAGGGCCGTCCTAATCAGCCCCAGCATTTT,CASSLDQGRPNQPQHF
13,-,TRBV6-2/TRBV6-3,-,TRBJ1-2,TGTGCCAGCAGTCCCCATCCGAACTATGGCTACACCTTC,CASSPHPNYGYTF
12,-,TRBV28,-,TRBJ1-1,TGTGCCAGCAGTCTGCAGAGCACTGAAGCTTTCTTT,CASSLQSTEAFF
15,-,TRBV19,TRBD2,TRBJ2-3,TGTGCCAGTAGGAGACTAGCGGGGCGCACAGATACGCAGTATTTT,CASRRLAGRTDTQYF
13,-,TRBV18,TRBD1,TRBJ1-2,TGTGCCACCTCAGGGGGCAGGGAAGATGGCTACACCTTC,CATSGGREDGYTF
16,-,TRBV5-6,TRBD2,TRBJ2-5,TGTGCCAGCAGTTCCTCAGCGGGGGGGCCGGCGGGGACCCAGTACTTC,CASSSSAGGPAGTQYF
15,-,TRBV14,-,TRBJ1-2,TGTGCCAGCAGCCCGATGTGGGGCCGAGTTAATGGCTACACCTTC,CASSPMWGRVNGYTF
13,-,TRBV19,-,TRBJ1-5,TGTGCCAGTAGACAGACTAACAATCAGCCCCAGCATTTT,CASRQTNNQPQHF
13,-,TRBV18,TRBD2,TRBJ2-2,TGTGCCAGCTCCCGGGCTAGCGGCGGGGAGCTGTTTTTT,CASSRASGGELFF
13,-,TRBV24-1,TRBD2,TRBJ2-5,TGTGCCACCAGAGCGGGGCCCTCGGAGACCCAGTACTTC,CATRAGPSETQYF
13,-,TRBV6-2/TRBV6-3,-,TRBJ2-3,TGTGCCAGCAGTTACGTCAGGGCAGATACGCAGTATTTT,CASSYVRADTQYF
15,once,TRBV7-2,-,TRBJ1-1,TGTGCCAGCAGCTTATATAGCCCTCCGACAGGTGAAGCTTTCTTT,CASSLYSPPTGEAFF
13,-,TRBV4-3,-,TRBJ1-2,TGCGCCAGCAGCCAAGAAGGAGCCTATGGCTACACCTTC,CASSQEGAYGYTF
15,-,TRBV5-4,TRBD2,TRBJ2-1,TGTGCCAGCAGCTCGTCGGGCGGGGGGGCGGTTGAGCAGTTCTTC,CASSSSGGGAVEQFF
13,-,TRBV7-3,-,TRBJ2-3,TGTGCCAGCAGCTCGGACCCTACAGATACGCAGTATTTT,CASSSDPTDTQYF
13,-,TRBV6-5,-,TRBJ2-7,TGTGCCAGCCGCCGGGTTCTCTCCTACGAGCAGTACTTC,CASRRVLSYEQYF
15,-,TRBV4-1,-,TRBJ2-1,TGCGCCAGCAGCCAAGATCGCGGAAACTACAATGAGCAGTTCTTC,CASSQDRGNYNEQFF
15,-,TRBV2,-,TRBJ1-5,TGTGCCAGCAGGAGAACAGAGAATAGCAATCAGCCCCAGCATTTT,CASRRTENSNQPQHF
16,-,TRBV9,TRBD1,TRBJ1-2,TGTGCCAGCAGCGTAGAATTCTCCGGACAGGACTATGGCTACACCTTC,CASSVEFSGQDYGYTF
15,-,TRBV7-2,-,TRBJ2-2,TGTGCCAGCAGCTTTGTCGGGGGCGGAGCCGGGGAGCTGTTTTTT,CASSFVGGGAGELFF
16,-,TRBV5-1,-,TRBJ1-6,TGCGCCAGCAGTTACACCACAATGCCGTATAATTCACCCCTCCACTTT,CASSYTTMPYNSPLHF
13,-,TRBV10-3,-,TRBJ1-1,TGTGCCATCAGGGGGGCGCAGGGGACTGAAGCTTTCTTT,CAIRGAQGTEAFF
13,-,TRBV7-2,TRBD1,TRBJ1-2,TGTGCCAGCAGCGAGATGCCGGGACAGGCCTACACCTTC,CASSEMPGQAYTF
15,-,TRBV27,-,TRBJ2-7,TGTGCCAGCAGTTTAAACGGGGGGCCATCCTACGAGCAGTACTTC,CASSLNGGPSYEQYF